The 13 T cell receptor beta chains below all came from one sample that was sequenced in a study of identical twins. TCRdb recomputed calls from the 5' RACE reads with MiXCR, one row per CDR3 protein. The sample holds under 1 million distinct CDR3 sequences, around an eighth seen once. The data were also submitted as part of a second study, on yellow fever vaccine responses in identical twins.

Sequenced input: PBMCs. The receptors derive from a young woman in good health.

This clonotype was seen more than once but under ten times. The V gene is TRBV6-1, the J gene TRBJ1-5, with D possibly TRBD1 on 5 matching bases. CDR3 length: 15 residues. V lost 6 bases and J lost 4, with 16 bases in between. Germline loops: CDR1 MNHNS, CDR2 SASEGT. The CDR3 DNA follows: TGTGCCAGCAGATGGGGGGGAGGTCAAAATCAGCCCCAGCATTTT. This codes for CASRWGGGQNQPQHF.

This clonotype was picked up a small number of times. The chain employs TRBV7-8 and TRBJ1-4; no definite D call. Trimming removed 5 bases at V and 7 bases at J, with 17 bases between. CDR3 length: 15 amino acids. The germline V gene has CDR1 SGHVS and CDR2 FQNEAQ. The CDR3 sequence is CASSRTRVGSEKLFF. CDR3 bases: TGTGCCAGCAGCCGCACTCGGGTCGGGAGTGAAAAACTGTTTTTT. Looking up the rest from reference TRBV7-8 and TRBJ1-4 gives the full variable domain: GAGVSQSPRYKVAKRGQDVALRCDPISGHVSLFWYQQALGQGPEFLTYFQNEAQLDKSGLPSDRFFAERPEGSVSTLKIQRTQQEDSAVYLCASSRTRVGSEKLFFGSGTQLSVL.

This clonotype has only a few counts. The chain is built from TRBV20-1 and TRBJ2-5; 7 nucleotides match TRBD2. Losses at the gene ends were 3 bases for V and 7 bases for J; bases not matched to a gene: 5. Germline V gene sequence: CDR1 DFQATT, CDR2 SNEGSKA (reference sequence). This CDR3 spans 12 amino acids. The DNA of the CDR3 is TGCAGTGCTAGGGTCGGGGAGGGGACCCAGTACTTC. Amino acids: CSARVGEGTQYF.

The table lists this clonotype with a few counts. This rearrangement joins TRBV6-2 or TRBV6-3 to TRBJ1-1; no clear D. Germline V lookup: CDR1 MNHEY, CDR2 SVGEGT. The CDR3 has 13 residues. Trimming pared 2 bases from V and 5 bases from J, leaving 9 bases between. CDR3 bases: TGTGCCAGCAGTTACGCCCGTTTGACTGAAGCTTTCTTT. This translates into CASSYARLTEAFF.

This chain links TRBV29-1 with TRBJ2-5; the match to TRBD1 covers 9 bases. The junction had 14 bases not matched to a gene; V was cut back by 1 base and J by 5 bases. This CDR3 is 17 amino acids long. The germline V gene encodes CDR1 SQVTM and CDR2 ANQGSEA. CDR3 loop: CSVEGALGTGHGETQYF. For the CDR3, the DNA is TGCAGCGTTGAAGGCGCGTTAGGGACAGGGCATGGGGAGACCCAGTACTTC.

The V call is TRBV5-4, the J call TRBJ2-1, with 7 nucleotides matching TRBD1. The CDR3 is 16 amino acids. CDR1 and CDR2 from the germline V gene are SGHNT and YYREEE (reference sequence). With 3 bases clipped from V and 0 bases from J, the junction kept 6 bases outside the gene matches. CDR3 in DNA: TGTGCCAGCAGCTCACAGGGGCCGAGCTCCTACAATGAGCAGTTCTTC. Protein: CASSSQGPSSYNEQFF.

This clonotype was counted many times. V gene TRBV6-2 or TRBV6-3 combines with J gene TRBJ2-4; D perhaps matches TRBD1 (6 bases). The V end lost 2 bases, the J end lost 0 bases, and 17 bases lay between the germline ends. Per the germline V gene, CDR1 is MNHEY and CDR2 is SVGEGT. CDR3 length equals 18 residues. CDR3 protein: CASSYGTLLPIAKNIQYF. Here the CDR3 DNA reads TGTGCCAGCAGTTACGGGACACTGCTACCCATAGCCAAAAACATTCAGTACTTC.

CDR3 sequence: CASSDVEVLTF. As DNA, the CDR3 is TGTGCCAGCAGTGACGTAGAAGTCCTGACTTTC. This chain joins TRBV25-1 and TRBJ2-6; D call uncertain. The V end lost 3 bases, the J end lost 13 bases, and 7 bases lay between the germline ends. This CDR3 has 11 residues. The germline V gene has CDR1 MGHDK and CDR2 SYGVNS.

This clonotype was seen at least ten times. The chain is built from TRBV12-3 or TRBV12-4 and TRBJ1-3; no clear D. The V end was cut by 6 bases, the J end by 0 bases, with 9 bases between. This CDR3 has 14 residues. CDR3 coding DNA: TGTGCCAGCAGCCCGAGGGTCTCTGGAAACACCATATATTTT. This gives the protein CASSPRVSGNTIYF.

The gene calls are TRBV25-1 and TRBJ2-5, with D tentatively TRBD2 (5 bases). Trimming stripped 2 bases from V and 2 bases from J, with 9 bases between. The CDR3 loop spans 14 amino acids. Germline assignment: CDR1 MGHDK and CDR2 SYGVNS. The CDR3 sequence is CASSEAPGQETQYF. The CDR3 DNA is TGTGCCAGCAGTGAAGCACCGGGACAAGAGACCCAGTACTTC.

The chain is built from TRBV6-5 and TRBJ1-4; maybe TRBD1 (6 bases). The CDR3 covers 14 residues. CDR1 and CDR2 from the germline V gene are MNHEY and SVGAGI. V was clipped by 6 bases and J by 4 bases, with 12 bases between them. The CDR3 reads CASSYRAVNEKLFF. CDR3 in DNA: TGTGCCAGCAGCTACAGGGCAGTTAATGAAAAACTGTTTTTT.

A few counts support this clonotype. The V gene is TRBV28, the J gene TRBJ2-1; D is tentatively TRBD1 or TRBD2 (5 bases each). V gave up 5 bases and J gave up 3 bases, with 20 bases separating them. The CDR3 covers 17 residues. Germline CDR1 and CDR2: MDHEN and SYDVKM. The CDR3 here is CASSTRDPGRGYNEQFF. CDR3 bases: TGTGCCAGCAGTACCCGGGACCCCGGTAGGGGCTACAATGAGCAGTTCTTC.

This clonotype was counted a few times. The chain employs TRBV12-3 or TRBV12-4 and TRBJ1-5; no clear D. The CDR3 is 16 residues long. V gave up 3 bases and J gave up 2 bases, with 14 bases separating them. The DNA for the CDR3 is TGTGCCAGCAGTTTGGGTTTTGGCTCGGGCAATCAGCCCCAGCATTTT. Its protein is CASSLGFGSGNQPQHF.